The rows below give T cell receptor beta chains drawn from one sample of a study of T-cell reconstitution after alpha-beta-depleted transplantation in children. TCRdb independently ran MiXCR on the PCR reads; one entry per CDR3 protein. In the table there are more than 450,000 distinct CDR3 sequences, about a sixth of which are singletons. Source: PBMCs from the stem cell graft donor, taken from the stem cell graft. The receptors originated from a human donor who donated a stem cell graft to a child with acute lymphoblastic leukemia. The CDR3 runs from the conserved cysteine through the conserved F or W. D genes are given only for firm matches. Some rows mark clone size as missing; the rest say once, few, many or name a class of expanded clone.

v_call	j_call	d_call	clone_size	cdr3_nt	cdr3_aa
TRBV5-1	TRBJ1-2	TRBD1	.	TGCGCCAGCAGCTCAGACAGGGGCCTCCGCCTAGGGGATGGCTACACCTTC	CASSSDRGLRLGDGYTF
TRBV3-1	TRBJ2-7	TRBD2	.	TGTGCCAGCAGCCAGGGGGGGACTAGCGGGATAAGATCCTACGAGCAGTACTTC	CASSQGGTSGIRSYEQYF
TRBV12-3/TRBV12-4	TRBJ1-5	.	few	TGTGCCAGCAGTGAGGGGGAATATAGCAATCAGCCCCAGCATTTT	CASSEGEYSNQPQHF
TRBV7-9	TRBJ1-1	.	few	TGTGCCAGCGCCCCGGAAGGAGCACTGAACACTGAAGCTTTCTTT	CASAPEGALNTEAFF
TRBV20-1	TRBJ2-7	.	few	TGCAGTGCTAGAGATAGAGACGGGAGTATATACGAGCAGTACTTC	CSARDRDGSIYEQYF
TRBV18	TRBJ1-1	.	.	TGTGCCAGCTCAACTGGGTTTTACACTGAAGCTTTCTTT	CASSTGFYTEAFF
TRBV4-1	TRBJ2-7	TRBD1	.	TGCGCCAGCAGCGCCTCCGGGACAGGGACCTACGAGCAGTACTTC	CASSASGTGTYEQYF
TRBV7-3	TRBJ2-5	.	few	TGTGCCAGCAGCTTGGGACACGGAGAGACCCAGTACTTC	CASSLGHGETQYF
TRBV20-1	TRBJ1-2	.	.	TGCAGTGCTAGAGACGAGGAGGGGTTGGCTCCTTTCAAAGCTAACTATGGCTACACCTTC	CSARDEEGLAPFKANYGYTF
TRBV5-1	TRBJ2-7	.	.	TGCGCCAGCAGCGCCGGGGCAACCTTGTACTTC	CASSAGATLYF
TRBV9	TRBJ2-7	.	.	TGTGCCAGCAGCGAAGGGGGAGGCTATAGCTCCTACGAGCAGTACTTC	CASSEGGGYSSYEQYF
TRBV5-1	TRBJ2-1	TRBD2	.	TGCGCCAGCAGCTTGGCCGACGGGACTAGCGTATACAATGAGCAGTTCTTC	CASSLADGTSVYNEQFF
TRBV12-3/TRBV12-4	TRBJ1-1	TRBD1	.	TGTGCCAGCAGTGGACAGGGACTCTCTGAAGCTTTCTTT	CASSGQGLSEAFF
TRBV5-6	TRBJ2-3	TRBD2	once	TGTGCCAGCAGCCCGGAAGCGGGGAGCACAGATACGCAGTATTTT	CASSPEAGSTDTQYF
TRBV7-9	TRBJ2-1	.	.	TGTGCCAGCAGCTCGGACAGTCGTACTTACAATGAGCAGTTCTTC	CASSSDSRTYNEQFF
TRBV7-8	TRBJ1-3	.	many	TGTGCCAGCAGCTTAGATCTCTCTGGAAACACCATATATTTT	CASSLDLSGNTIYF
TRBV9	TRBJ1-1	TRBD1	.	TGTGCCAGCAGCGCGGACAGGGGGCAGGTGAACACTGAAGCTTTCTTT	CASSADRGQVNTEAFF
TRBV14	TRBJ2-7	TRBD2	.	TGTGCCAGCAGCCAAGATCTGGTACCTCAAATCGTGGCTAGCGGGAACCCGCGCTCCTACGAGCAGTACTTC	CASSQDLVPQIVASGNPRSYEQYF
TRBV27	TRBJ1-1	.	.	TGTGCCAGCAGTATGGGAATTAGGTACACTGAAGCTTTCTTT	CASSMGIRYTEAFF
TRBV25-1	TRBJ1-4	.	.	TGTGCCAGCAGTGAACTAGGGGGAGCAACTAATGAAAAACTGTTTTTT	CASSELGGATNEKLFF
TRBV5-1	TRBJ2-5	TRBD1	.	TGCGCCAGCAGCGCCTACGGACAGGGGTTACCTCTCGGGCGCCAAGAGACCCAGTACTTC	CASSAYGQGLPLGRQETQYF
TRBV27	TRBJ2-3	.	.	TGTGCCAGCAGTTTATCAGTCAGGACAGATACGCAGTATTTT	CASSLSVRTDTQYF
TRBV20-1	TRBJ1-1	.	few	TGCAGTGCTATTAATCGGGCGGTGGACACTGAAGCTTTCTTT	CSAINRAVDTEAFF
TRBV6-1	TRBJ2-3	.	.	TGTGCCAGCAGTGAGTGGGACCGAAGCACAGATACGCAGTATTTT	CASSEWDRSTDTQYF
TRBV7-3	TRBJ2-3	TRBD2	few	TGTGCCAGCAGCGCAAGGACTAGCGGGAGGATTGGTACAGATACGCAGTATTTT	CASSARTSGRIGTDTQYF
TRBV19	TRBJ1-1	.	few	TGTGCCAGTAGTATGTTTGGGGGGCAAAACACTGAAGCTTTCTTT	CASSMFGGQNTEAFF
TRBV5-5	TRBJ2-1	.	.	TGTGCCAGCAGCTTGGTCGGTAGCCCTGAGCAGTTCTTC	CASSLVGSPEQFF
TRBV11-2	TRBJ2-2	TRBD2	few	TGTGCCAGCAGCCGATCAGCGGGGGTGGGGAACACCGGGGAGCTGTTTTTT	CASSRSAGVGNTGELFF
TRBV5-1	TRBJ1-6	.	few	TGCGCCAGCAGCTGGCTGCGCGGGAGCGCATCACCCCTCCACTTT	CASSWLRGSASPLHF
TRBV19	TRBJ2-2	.	.	TGTGCCAGTATTGACCCCGGAGCCGAGGATTCAATCACCGGGGAGCTGTTTTTT	CASIDPGAEDSITGELFF
TRBV7-9	TRBJ2-5	.	few	TGTGCCAGCCGTCCCCGGCCGGACGGTCCCCAAGAGACCCAGTACTTC	CASRPRPDGPQETQYF
TRBV5-1	TRBJ2-2	TRBD2	few	TGCGCCAGCAGCTTGGAATTAGCGGGAACGAACACCGGGGAGCTGTTTTTT	CASSLELAGTNTGELFF
TRBV9	TRBJ2-4	TRBD2	many	TGTGCCAGCAGCCCAGTCGCGGGAGTTGCCATTCAGTACTTC	CASSPVAGVAIQYF
TRBV20-1	TRBJ2-7	TRBD2	many	TGCAGTGCTAGAGTAGCTAGCGGGACCTACGAGCAGTACTTC	CSARVASGTYEQYF
TRBV5-1	TRBJ1-1	TRBD1	.	TGCGCCAGCAGCCTGATTCAGGGGGCCGGGCGGGGAGCTTTCTTT	CASSLIQGAGRGAFF
TRBV20-1	TRBJ2-7	TRBD2	.	TGCAGTGCTACCGTGGGGCGGGGGACCTACGAGCAGTACTTC	CSATVGRGTYEQYF
TRBV20-1	TRBJ1-2	.	few	TGCAGTGCTAGAGTGGCGGAGAACGGCTACACCTTC	CSARVAENGYTF
TRBV15	TRBJ1-1	.	many	TGTGCCACCAGCCTCGGAAATCAGGCTTTCTTT	CATSLGNQAFF
TRBV14	TRBJ2-1	TRBD2	.	TGTGCCAGCAGCCGCGGCAGGCTAGCGGGAGCGTCTGAGCAGTTCTTC	CASSRGRLAGASEQFF
TRBV12-3/TRBV12-4	TRBJ2-3	TRBD1	.	TGTGCCAGCCCCCCCAGGGGACAGGGGTCCACAGATACGCAGTATTTT	CASPPRGQGSTDTQYF
TRBV18	TRBJ2-1	.	.	TGTGCTAGCTCACCGAGGGGTGGGCACTACAATGAGCAGTTCTTC	CASSPRGGHYNEQFF
TRBV5-5	TRBJ2-7	.	few	TGTGCCAGCAGTCAGGGGCCACACTACGAGCAGTACTTC	CASSQGPHYEQYF
TRBV29-1	TRBJ1-5	.	few	TGCAGCGTTGAAGGGGACTTTGCCGGACAGCCCCAGCATTTT	CSVEGDFAGQPQHF
TRBV5-1	TRBJ2-7	TRBD1	few	TGCGCCAGCAGCTCGGATGGACAGGGCTCCTACGAGCAGTACTTC	CASSSDGQGSYEQYF
TRBV20-1	TRBJ2-1	TRBD2	.	TGCAGTGCCAATAGCCGAGCGGGAGGGCCCGACAATGAGCAGTTCTTC	CSANSRAGGPDNEQFF
TRBV5-1	TRBJ2-7	TRBD2	once	TGCGCCAGCAGCTTGACGGGAGGGCCGAATGAGCAGTACTTC	CASSLTGGPNEQYF
TRBV14	TRBJ2-3	TRBD2	few	TGTGCCAGCAGCCAAGTGGGAGCGGGAAGCACAGATACGCAGTATTTT	CASSQVGAGSTDTQYF
TRBV5-6	TRBJ2-2	.	few	TGTGCCAGCAGCGAGGACTTTCAGTCGGTGCTGTTTTTT	CASSEDFQSVLFF
TRBV7-6	TRBJ2-7	.	.	TGTGCCAGCAGCTTATGGGAAGGGGACTACGAGCAGTACTTC	CASSLWEGDYEQYF
TRBV27	TRBJ1-5	.	.	TGTGCCAGCATGAGAAAGACCGGGACGGGAGCCAGGCCCCAGCATTTT	CASMRKTGTGARPQHF
TRBV27	TRBJ1-1	.	many	TGTGCCAGCAGCCCCGGGACGGCGAACACTGAAGCTTTCTTT	CASSPGTANTEAFF
TRBV9	TRBJ2-1	TRBD2	few	TGTGCCAGCAGCGTAGCCGGGACTAGCGGGTCTAGAGGGCAGTTCTTC	CASSVAGTSGSRGQFF
TRBV25-1	TRBJ1-6	.	many	TGTGCCAGCAGTGTTGGGGGGGATTCACCCCTCCACTTT	CASSVGGDSPLHF
TRBV20-1	TRBJ2-7	TRBD2	once	TGCAGTGCCCATCCCCTGGGACTAGCGGAAAACTACGAGCAGTACTTC	CSAHPLGLAENYEQYF
TRBV28	TRBJ2-7	.	.	TGTGCCAGCAGTCACTCGGGCCGGCAGGGGATAAGATCTTCGTACGAGCAGTACTTC	CASSHSGRQGIRSSYEQYF
TRBV29-1	TRBJ2-7	.	few	TGCAGCGTTTCCGTCGGGGGCAGATGGGTGGACGAGCAGTACTTC	CSVSVGGRWVDEQYF
TRBV12-3/TRBV12-4	TRBJ2-4	.	few	TGTGCCAGCAGTTTCGGGACGGCCAAAAACATTCAGTACTTC	CASSFGTAKNIQYF
TRBV5-1	TRBJ2-7	TRBD1	once	TGCGCCAGCAGCTTGGTTTCGACAGGGGCCCTCTACGTGCAGTACTTC	CASSLVSTGALYVQYF
TRBV15	TRBJ2-7	.	few	TGTGCCACCAGCAGATGGGGGGTCAGGAGCGACGAGCAGTACTTC	CATSRWGVRSDEQYF
TRBV7-2	TRBJ2-7	TRBD2	few	TGTGCCAGCAGCTTACCAGGGACTAGCATCAGCGAGCAGTACTTC	CASSLPGTSISEQYF